The 9 T cell receptor beta chains in this list originate from one sample, sequenced in a study of post-analysis software for immune sequencing data (dated by TCRdb to about 2015). Overall study results and their limits: Patients showed significantly higher frequencies than controls for a handful of TRBV segments, among them TRBV5-6, TRBV5-1 and TRBV20-1.

The receptor library was made with PCR. This sample was sequenced with an Illumina HiSeq 2500. Unique molecular identifiers were incorporated into TCR beta cDNA libraries to reduce PCR and sequencing biases. The public reads were reanalyzed by TCRdb: fastp trimming at Q25, MiXCR alignment, in-frame beta chains only. All rows with the same CDR3 protein become a single entry with the most common DNA and genes. The sample contains a few hundred thousand distinct CDR3 sequences, 39% of them found a single time. The top ten clones comprise approximately 7.6% of the sample. These receptors' targets are unknown. Material for sequencing was blood. These receptors came from a girl between 2 and 10 years old with multiple sclerosis.

V usage is TRBV5-1 and J usage is TRBJ1-2; 10 bases match TRBD1. From germline, CDR1 is SGHRS and CDR2 YFSETQ. The CDR3 contains 15 residues. V lost 2 bases to trimming and J lost 8 bases; unmatched junction nucleotides: 9. This CDR3 reads CASSLVRQGADGYTF. The CDR3 DNA sequence: TGCGCCAGCAGCTTAGTCCGACAGGGGGCGGACGGCTACACCTTC. The whole variable domain, remainder taken from reference TRBV5-1 and TRBJ1-2, is KAGVTQTPRYLIKTRGQQVTLSCSPISGHRSVSWYQQTPGQGLQFLFEYFSETQRNKGNFPGRFSGRQFSNSRSEMNVSTLELGDSALYLCASSLVRQGADGYTFGSGTRLTVV.

For the CDR3, the DNA is TGTGCCACCAGTGATCCCCGGGACAGACAAGAGACCCAGTACTTC. Its protein product is CATSDPRDRQETQYF. The V and J genes are TRBV24-1 and TRBJ2-5; 7 bases agree with TRBD1. J was trimmed by 2 bases and V by 3 bases; bases with no gene match: 5. The germline V gene encodes CDR1 KGHDR and CDR2 SFDVKD. The CDR3 spans 15 residues.

The sample holds a few counts of this clonotype. Likely a read error: the CDR3 ends without its conserved phenylalanine or tryptophan. This chain uses TRBV5-1 with TRBJ1-2; 8 bases fit TRBD1. Per germline, CDR1 SGHRS and CDR2 YFSETQ. The CDR3 length is 14 residues. V lost 9 bases and J lost 6; bases outside the gene matches: 13. CDR3 amino acids: CATSRGPEEDGYTI. The CDR3, as DNA: TGCGCCACCTCCAGGGGGCCGGAAGAAGATGGCTACACCATC.

The chain uses TRBV6-5 and TRBJ2-1; D might be TRBD1 or TRBD2, each matching 6 bases. Trimming pared 2 bases from V and 8 bases from J, leaving 16 bases between. This CDR3 spans 15 amino acids. Germline lookup yields CDR1 MNHEY and CDR2 SVGAGI. The CDR3, as DNA: TGTGCCAGCAGTTACGAGGGGGGCCGACCCTATGAGCAGTTCTTC. Translation: CASSYEGGRPYEQFF.

This clonotype was detected only once. The V gene is TRBV3-1, the J gene TRBJ2-3; D gene uncertain. The CDR3 has 14 amino acids. The germline V gene encodes CDR1 LGHDT and CDR2 YNNKEL (reference sequence). The ends were cut back, 4 bases at V and 4 bases at J, with 12 bases in the middle. The CDR3 bases are TGTGCCAGCAGCCCTGGAAAGGGCCCAGATACGCAGTATTTT. Translating it yields CASSPGKGPDTQYF.

This clonotype was observed a handful of times. Written as DNA, the CDR3 is TGTGCCAGCAGCCCGGGACTAGCGGGAGGAGTGCAGTACTTC. This translates into CASSPGLAGGVQYF. The rearrangement joins TRBV12-3 or TRBV12-4 to TRBJ2-7, with 15 bases fitting TRBD2. The CDR3 runs 14 residues. V lost 6 bases and J lost 9; bases outside the gene matches: 6.

CDR3 in amino acids: CASSQAPGGAYEQYF. DNA for the CDR3: TGCGCCAGCAGCCAGGCCCCCGGGGGCGCCTACGAGCAGTACTTC. This chain uses TRBV4-3 with TRBJ2-7, with D perhaps matching TRBD1 or TRBD2 (6 bases each). The CDR3 runs to 15 residues. The germline V gene has CDR1 LGHNA and CDR2 YSLEER. V was cut by 3 bases and J by 2 bases, with 14 bases left in between.

J is TRBJ2-7 and V is TRBV5-6; unclear D gene. Germline V gene data show CDR1 as SGHDT and CDR2 as YYEEEE. Trimming removed 0 bases from V and 2 bases from J, with 9 bases in between. CDR3 size: 14 residues. The DNA of the CDR3 is TGTGCCAGCAGCTTGGGACCGAGTCCCTACGAGCAGTACTTC. Residues: CASSLGPSPYEQYF.

This clonotype has more than one count but fewer than ten. The rearrangement links TRBV29-1 to TRBJ1-2; D gene unclear. In germline, CDR1 is SQVTM, CDR2 ANQGSEA. Trimming stripped 4 bases from V and 7 bases from J, with 13 bases between. CDR3 size: 12 residues. Here the CDR3 DNA reads TGCAGCGTTGCTAGGGAGGGCGGTGGCTACACCTTC. Translating it yields CSVAREGGGYTF.